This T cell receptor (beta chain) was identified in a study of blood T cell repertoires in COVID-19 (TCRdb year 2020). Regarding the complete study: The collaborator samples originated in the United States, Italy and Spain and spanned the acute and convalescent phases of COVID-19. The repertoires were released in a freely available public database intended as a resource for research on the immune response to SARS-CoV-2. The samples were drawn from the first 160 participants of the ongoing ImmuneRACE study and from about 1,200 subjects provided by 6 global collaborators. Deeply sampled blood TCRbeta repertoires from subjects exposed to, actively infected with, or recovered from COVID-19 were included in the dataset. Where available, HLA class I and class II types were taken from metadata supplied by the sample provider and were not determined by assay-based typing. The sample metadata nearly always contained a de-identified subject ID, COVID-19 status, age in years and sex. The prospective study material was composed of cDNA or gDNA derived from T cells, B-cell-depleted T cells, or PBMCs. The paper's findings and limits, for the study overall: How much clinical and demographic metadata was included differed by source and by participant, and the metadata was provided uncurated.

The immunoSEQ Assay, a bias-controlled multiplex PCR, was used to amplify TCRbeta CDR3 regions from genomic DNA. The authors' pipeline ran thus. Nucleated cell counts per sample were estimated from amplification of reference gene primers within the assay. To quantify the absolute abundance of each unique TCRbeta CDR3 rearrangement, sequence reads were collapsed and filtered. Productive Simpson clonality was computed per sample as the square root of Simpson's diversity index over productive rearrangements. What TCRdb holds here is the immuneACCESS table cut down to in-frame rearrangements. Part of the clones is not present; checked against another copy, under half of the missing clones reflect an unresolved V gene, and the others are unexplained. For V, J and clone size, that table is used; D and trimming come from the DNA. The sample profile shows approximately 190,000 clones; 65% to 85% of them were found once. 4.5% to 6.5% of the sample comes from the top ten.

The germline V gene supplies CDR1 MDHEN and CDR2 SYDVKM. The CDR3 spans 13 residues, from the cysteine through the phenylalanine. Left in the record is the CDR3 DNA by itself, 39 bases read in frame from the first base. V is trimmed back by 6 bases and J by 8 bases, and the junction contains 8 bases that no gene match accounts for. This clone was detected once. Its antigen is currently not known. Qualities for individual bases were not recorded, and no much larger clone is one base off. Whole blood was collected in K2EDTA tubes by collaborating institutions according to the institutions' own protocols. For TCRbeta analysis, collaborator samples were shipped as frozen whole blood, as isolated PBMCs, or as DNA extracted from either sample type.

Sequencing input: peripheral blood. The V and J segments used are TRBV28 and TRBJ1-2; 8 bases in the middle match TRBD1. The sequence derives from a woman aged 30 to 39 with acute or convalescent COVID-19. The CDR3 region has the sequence CASRRTGTGGYTF. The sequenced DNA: TGTGCCAGCAGGCGGACAGGGACGGGGGGCTACACCTTC.